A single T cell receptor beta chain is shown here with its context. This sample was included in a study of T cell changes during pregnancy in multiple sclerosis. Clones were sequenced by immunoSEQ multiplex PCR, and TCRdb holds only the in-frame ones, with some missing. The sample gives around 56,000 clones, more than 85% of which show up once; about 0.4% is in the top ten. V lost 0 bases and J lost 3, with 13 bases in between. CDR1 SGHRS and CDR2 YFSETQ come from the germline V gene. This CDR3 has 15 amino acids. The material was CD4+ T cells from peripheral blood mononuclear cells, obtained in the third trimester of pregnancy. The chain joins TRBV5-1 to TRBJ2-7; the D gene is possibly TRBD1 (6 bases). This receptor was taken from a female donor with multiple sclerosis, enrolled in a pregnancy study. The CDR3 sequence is CASSLVAGAYYEQYF. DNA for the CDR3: TGCGCCAGCAGCTTGGTGGCAGGGGCTTACTACGAGCAGTACTTC.